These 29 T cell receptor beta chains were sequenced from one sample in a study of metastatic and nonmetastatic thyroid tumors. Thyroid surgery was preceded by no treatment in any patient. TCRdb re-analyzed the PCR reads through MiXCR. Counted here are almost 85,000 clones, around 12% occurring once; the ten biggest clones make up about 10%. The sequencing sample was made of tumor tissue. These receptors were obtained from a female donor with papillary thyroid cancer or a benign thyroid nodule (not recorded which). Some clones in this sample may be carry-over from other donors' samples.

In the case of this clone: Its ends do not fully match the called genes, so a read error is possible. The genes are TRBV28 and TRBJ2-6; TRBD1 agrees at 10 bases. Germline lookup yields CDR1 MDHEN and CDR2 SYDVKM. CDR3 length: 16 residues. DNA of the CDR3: TGTGCCAGCAGTCCCTGGACAGGGGGTTGGGCCAACTTCCTGACTTTC. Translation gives CASSPWTGGWANFLTF.

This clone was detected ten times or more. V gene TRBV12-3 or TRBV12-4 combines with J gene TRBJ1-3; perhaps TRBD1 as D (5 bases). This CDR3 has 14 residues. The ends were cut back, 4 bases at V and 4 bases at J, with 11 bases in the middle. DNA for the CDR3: TGTGCCAGCAGTTCCCAGGGTGCAGGAAACACCATATATTTT. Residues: CASSSQGAGNTIYF.

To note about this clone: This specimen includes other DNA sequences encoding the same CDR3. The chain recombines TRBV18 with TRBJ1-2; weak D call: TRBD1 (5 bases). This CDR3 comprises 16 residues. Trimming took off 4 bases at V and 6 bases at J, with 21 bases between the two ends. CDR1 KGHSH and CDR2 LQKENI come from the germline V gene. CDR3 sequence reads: CASSLTGTGAEDGYTF. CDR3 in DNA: TGTGCCAGCTCACTCACCGGGACCGGGGCAGAGGATGGCTACACCTTC.

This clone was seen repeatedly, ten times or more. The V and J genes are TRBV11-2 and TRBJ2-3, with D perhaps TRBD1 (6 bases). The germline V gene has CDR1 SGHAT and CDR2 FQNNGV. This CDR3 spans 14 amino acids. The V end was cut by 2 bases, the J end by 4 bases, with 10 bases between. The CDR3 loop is CASSLPGAADTQYF. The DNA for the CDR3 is TGTGCCAGCAGCTTACCAGGGGCAGCAGATACGCAGTATTTT.

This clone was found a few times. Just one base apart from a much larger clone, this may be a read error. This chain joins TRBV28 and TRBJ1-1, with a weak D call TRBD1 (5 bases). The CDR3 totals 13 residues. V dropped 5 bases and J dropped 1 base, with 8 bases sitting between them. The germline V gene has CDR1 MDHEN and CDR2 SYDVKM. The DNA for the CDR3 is TGTGCCAGCAGTAAGGGGCGGAACACTGAAGCTTTCTTT. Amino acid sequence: CASSKGRNTEAFF.

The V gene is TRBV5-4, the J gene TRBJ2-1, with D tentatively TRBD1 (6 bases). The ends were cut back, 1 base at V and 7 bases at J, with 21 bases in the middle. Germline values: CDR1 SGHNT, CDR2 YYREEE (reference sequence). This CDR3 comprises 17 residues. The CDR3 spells CASSLKLTGWPGNEQFF. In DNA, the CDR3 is TGTGCCAGCAGCTTGAAACTGACAGGATGGCCGGGGAATGAGCAGTTCTTC. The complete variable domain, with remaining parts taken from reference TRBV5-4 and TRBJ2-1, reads ETGVTQSPTHLIKTRGQQVTLRCSSQSGHNTVSWYQQALGQGPQFIFQYYREEENGRGNFPPRFSGLQFPNYSSELNVNALELDDSALYLCASSLKLTGWPGNEQFFGPGTRLTVL.

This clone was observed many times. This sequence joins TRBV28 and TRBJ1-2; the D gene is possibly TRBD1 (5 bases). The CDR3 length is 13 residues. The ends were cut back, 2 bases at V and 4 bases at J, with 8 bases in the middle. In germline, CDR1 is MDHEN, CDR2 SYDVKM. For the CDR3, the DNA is TGTGCCAGCAGTTTAAGTAGGGGCTATGGCTACACCTTC. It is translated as CASSLSRGYGYTF.

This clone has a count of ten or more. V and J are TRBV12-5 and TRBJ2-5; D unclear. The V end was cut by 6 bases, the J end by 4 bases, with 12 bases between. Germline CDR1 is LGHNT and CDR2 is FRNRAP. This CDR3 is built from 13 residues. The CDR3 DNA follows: TGTGCTAGTGGCCAAAACGAGGCAGAGACCCAGTACTTC. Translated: CASGQNEAETQYF.

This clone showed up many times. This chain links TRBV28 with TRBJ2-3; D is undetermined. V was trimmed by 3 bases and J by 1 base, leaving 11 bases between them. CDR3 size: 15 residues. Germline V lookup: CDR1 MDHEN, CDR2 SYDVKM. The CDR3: CASSFLSQGTDTQYF. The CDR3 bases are TGTGCCAGCAGTTTCCTCAGTCAGGGCACAGATACGCAGTATTTT.

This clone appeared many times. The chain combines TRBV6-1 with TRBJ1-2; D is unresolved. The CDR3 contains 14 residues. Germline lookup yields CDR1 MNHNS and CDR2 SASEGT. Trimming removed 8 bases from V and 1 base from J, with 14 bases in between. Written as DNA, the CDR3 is TGTGCCAGCGGTGTAACGGAATATAACTATGGCTACACCTTC. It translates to CASGVTEYNYGYTF.

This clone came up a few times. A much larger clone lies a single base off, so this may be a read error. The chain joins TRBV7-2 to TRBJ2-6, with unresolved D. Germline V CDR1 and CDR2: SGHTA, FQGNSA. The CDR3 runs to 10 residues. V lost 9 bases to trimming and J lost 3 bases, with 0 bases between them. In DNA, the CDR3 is TGTGCCAGTGGGGCCAACGTCCTGACTTTC. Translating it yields CASGANVLTF.

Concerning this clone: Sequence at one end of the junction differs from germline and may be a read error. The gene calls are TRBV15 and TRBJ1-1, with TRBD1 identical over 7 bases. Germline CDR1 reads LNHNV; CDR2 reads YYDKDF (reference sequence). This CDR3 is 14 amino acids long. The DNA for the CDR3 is TGTCCCACCAGCAAAGACAGGGCGGGTACTGAAGCTTTCTTT. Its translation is CPTSKDRAGTEAFF.

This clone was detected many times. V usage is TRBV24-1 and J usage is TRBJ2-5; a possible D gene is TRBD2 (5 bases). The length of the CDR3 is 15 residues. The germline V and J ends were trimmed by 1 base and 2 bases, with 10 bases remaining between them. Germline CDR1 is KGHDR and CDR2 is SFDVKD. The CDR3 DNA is TGTGCCACCAGTGATTTTGGTGGGAGACAAGAGACCCAGTACTTC. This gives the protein CATSDFGGRQETQYF.

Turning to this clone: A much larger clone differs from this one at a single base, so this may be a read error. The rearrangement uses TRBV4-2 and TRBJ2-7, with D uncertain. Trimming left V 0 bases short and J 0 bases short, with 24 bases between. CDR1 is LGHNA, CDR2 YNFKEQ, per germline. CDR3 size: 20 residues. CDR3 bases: TGTGCCAGCAGCCAAGATAGGGCGAAGTGGGTTAGTCCGAGCTCCTACGAGCAGTACTTC. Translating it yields CASSQDRAKWVSPSSYEQYF.

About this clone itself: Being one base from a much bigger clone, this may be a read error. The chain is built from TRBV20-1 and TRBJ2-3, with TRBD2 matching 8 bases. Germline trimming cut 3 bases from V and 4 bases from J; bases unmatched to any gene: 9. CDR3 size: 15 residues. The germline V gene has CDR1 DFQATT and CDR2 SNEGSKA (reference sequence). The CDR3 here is CSASQAGVVADTQYF. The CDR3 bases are TGCAGTGCTAGCCAAGCGGGAGTCGTCGCAGATACGCAGTATTTT.

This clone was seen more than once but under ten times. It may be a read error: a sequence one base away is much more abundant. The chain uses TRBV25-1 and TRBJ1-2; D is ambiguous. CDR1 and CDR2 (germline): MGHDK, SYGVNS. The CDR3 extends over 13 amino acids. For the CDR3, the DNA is TGTGCCATCAGTGACACCGCTAACTATGGCTACACCTTC. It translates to CAISDTANYGYTF.

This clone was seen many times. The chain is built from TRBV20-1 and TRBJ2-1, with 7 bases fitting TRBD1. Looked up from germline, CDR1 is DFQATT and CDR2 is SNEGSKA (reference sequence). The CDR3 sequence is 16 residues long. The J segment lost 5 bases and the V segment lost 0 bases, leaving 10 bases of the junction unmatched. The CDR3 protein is CSARDRQGHNHNEQFF. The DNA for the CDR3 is TGCAGTGCTAGAGATCGACAGGGACACAACCACAATGAGCAGTTCTTC.

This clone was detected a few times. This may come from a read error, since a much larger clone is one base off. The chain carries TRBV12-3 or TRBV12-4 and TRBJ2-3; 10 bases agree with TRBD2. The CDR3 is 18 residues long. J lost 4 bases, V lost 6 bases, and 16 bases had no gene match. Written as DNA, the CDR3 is TGTGCCAGCAGGGGGGGGACTAGCGCCTTACTCAGCGCAGATACGCAGTATTTT. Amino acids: CASRGGTSALLSADTQYF.

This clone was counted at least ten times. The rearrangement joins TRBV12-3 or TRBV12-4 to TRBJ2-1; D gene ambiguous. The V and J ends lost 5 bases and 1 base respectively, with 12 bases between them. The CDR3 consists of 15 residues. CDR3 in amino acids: CASSTDWGSYNEQFF. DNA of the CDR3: TGTGCCAGCAGTACCGATTGGGGATCCTACAATGAGCAGTTCTTC.

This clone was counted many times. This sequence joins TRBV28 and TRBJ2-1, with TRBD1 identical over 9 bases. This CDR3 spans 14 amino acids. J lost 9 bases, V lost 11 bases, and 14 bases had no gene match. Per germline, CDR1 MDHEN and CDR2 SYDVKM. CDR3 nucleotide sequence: TGTGCCTGCTCAGGACTCAGACAGGGGGGTGAGCAGTTCTTC. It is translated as CACSGLRQGGEQFF.

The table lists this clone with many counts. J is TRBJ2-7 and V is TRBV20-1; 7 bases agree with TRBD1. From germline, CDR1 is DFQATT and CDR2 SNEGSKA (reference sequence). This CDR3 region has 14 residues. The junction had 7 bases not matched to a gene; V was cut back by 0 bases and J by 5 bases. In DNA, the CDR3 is TGCAGTGCTAGAGATGGGAGACAGGGCCACGAGCAGTACTTC. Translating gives CSARDGRQGHEQYF.

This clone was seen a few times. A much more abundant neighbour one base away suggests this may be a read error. Written as DNA, the CDR3 is TGTGCCAGCAGCTACACGGCAGGGGGCTCCCAAGAGACCCAGTACTTC. Its translation: CASSYTAGGSQETQYF. The rearrangement joins TRBV7-3 to TRBJ2-5, with 8 bases lining up with TRBD1. V dropped 4 bases and J dropped 1; count of bases not matched to a gene: 8. Per germline, CDR1 SGHTA and CDR2 FQGTGA. This CDR3 has 16 residues.

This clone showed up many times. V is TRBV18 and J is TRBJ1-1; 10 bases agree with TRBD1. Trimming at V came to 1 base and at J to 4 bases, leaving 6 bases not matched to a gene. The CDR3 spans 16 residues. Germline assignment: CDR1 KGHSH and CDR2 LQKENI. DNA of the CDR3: TGTGCCAGCTCACCACGACAGGGGGCGCACGGCACTGAAGCTTTCTTT. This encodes CASSPRQGAHGTEAFF. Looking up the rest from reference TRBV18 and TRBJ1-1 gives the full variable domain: NAGVMQNPRHLVRRRGQEARLRCSPMKGHSHVYWYRQLPEEGLKFMVYLQKENIIDESGMPKERFSAEFPKEGPSILRIQQVVRGDSAAYFCASSPRQGAHGTEAFFGQGTRLTVV.

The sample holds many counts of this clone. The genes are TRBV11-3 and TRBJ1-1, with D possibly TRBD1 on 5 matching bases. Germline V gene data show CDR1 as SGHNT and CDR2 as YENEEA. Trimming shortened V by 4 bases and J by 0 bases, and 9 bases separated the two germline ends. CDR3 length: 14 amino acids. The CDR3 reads CASSSGTLNTEAFF. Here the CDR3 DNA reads TGTGCCAGCAGCTCAGGGACGCTGAACACTGAAGCTTTCTTT.

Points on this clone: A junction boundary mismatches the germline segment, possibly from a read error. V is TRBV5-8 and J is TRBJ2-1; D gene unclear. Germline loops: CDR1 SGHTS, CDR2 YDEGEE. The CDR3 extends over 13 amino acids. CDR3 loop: CASRLAQNNEQFF. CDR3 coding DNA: TGTGCCAGCAGATTGGCCCAAAACAATGAGCAGTTCTTC.

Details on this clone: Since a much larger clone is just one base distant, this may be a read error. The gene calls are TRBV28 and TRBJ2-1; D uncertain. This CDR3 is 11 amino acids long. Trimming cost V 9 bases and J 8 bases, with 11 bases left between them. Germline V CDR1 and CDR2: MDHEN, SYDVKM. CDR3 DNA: TGTGCCAGTGAGAAAAGCGATGAGCAGTTCTTC. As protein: CASEKSDEQFF.

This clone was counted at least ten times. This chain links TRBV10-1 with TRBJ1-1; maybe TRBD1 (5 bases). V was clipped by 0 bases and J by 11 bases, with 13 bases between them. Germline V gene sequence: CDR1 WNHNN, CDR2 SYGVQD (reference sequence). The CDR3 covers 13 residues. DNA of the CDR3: TGCGCCAGCAGTGAGTCTGGGAGGGGTCGGGCTTTCTTT. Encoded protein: CASSESGRGRAFF.

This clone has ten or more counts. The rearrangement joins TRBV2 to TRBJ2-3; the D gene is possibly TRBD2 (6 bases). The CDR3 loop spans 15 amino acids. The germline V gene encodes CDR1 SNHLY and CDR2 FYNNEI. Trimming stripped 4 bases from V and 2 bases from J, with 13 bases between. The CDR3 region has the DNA TGTGCCAGCAGTGTTGGCGGGACGATCACAGATACGCAGTATTTT. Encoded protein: CASSVGGTITDTQYF.

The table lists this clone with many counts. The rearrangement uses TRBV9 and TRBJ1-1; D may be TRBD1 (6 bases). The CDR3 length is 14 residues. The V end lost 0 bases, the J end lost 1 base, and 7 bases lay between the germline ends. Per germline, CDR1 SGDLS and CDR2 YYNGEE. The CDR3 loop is CASSVAGANTEAFF. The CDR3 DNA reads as TGTGCCAGCAGCGTAGCAGGGGCGAACACTGAAGCTTTCTTT.